Detailed here is one TCR beta chain. No antigen is known for it. The sample comes from a study of CD8+CD57+ T cells in acquired aplastic anemia. Looking at the study overall: Quantities of DNA derived from sorted CD4+ and CD8+ cells averaged approximately 3 ug. CD4+ reads averaged roughly 10 million in healthy donors. The study's findings and limits: Approximately 30 CD8+ CDR3 sequences were shared between patients and controls. Significance was not reached for CD8+ Simpson's diversity between patients and controls.

The study profiled TCR beta VDJ and CDR3 using genomic DNA as template. One entry per CDR3 protein, called by TCRdb with MiXCR from the reads. The sample includes over 150,000 distinct CDR3 sequences, roughly 45% seen only once; the top ten take 1.1%. The V and J ends lost 0 bases and 4 bases respectively, with 6 bases between them. This CDR3 is built from 13 residues. The germline gives CDR1 MRHNA, CDR2 SNTAGT. This sequence joins TRBV6-4 and TRBJ1-1; D ambiguous. This TCR derives from a human donor in good health. The sample consisted of sorted CD4+, CD8+, or CD8+CD57+ T cells (not recorded which) from PBMCs. CDR3: CASSDSGTTEAFF. CDR3 DNA sequence: TGTGCCAGCAGTGACTCGGGAACCACTGAAGCTTTCTTT.